These 27 T cell receptor beta chains were sequenced from one sample in a study of spatial heterogeneity in lung cancer. Noted time point: sample taken at primary tumor resection. TCRdb independently ran MiXCR on the 5' RACE reads; one entry per CDR3 protein. The data contain about 38,000 distinct CDR3 sequences, approximately 5.2% of them seen just once; the ten biggest clones take up more than 20%. The source material was PBMCs, sampled at surgery. The receptors derive from a female donor with early-stage non-small cell lung cancer.

At least ten counts were recorded for this clonotype. The gene calls are TRBV20-1 and TRBJ1-1; D is undetermined. V dropped 3 bases and J dropped 3 bases, with 5 bases sitting between them. This CDR3 has 11 amino acids. CDR1 DFQATT and CDR2 SNEGSKA come from the germline V gene (reference sequence). CDR3 sequence (DNA): TGCAGTGCTAGTTGGGACACTGAAGCTTTCTTT. It yields the protein CSASWDTEAFF.

This clonotype was counted a few times. This rearrangement joins TRBV19 to TRBJ2-2, with D unresolved. Germline-derived CDR1 and CDR2 are LNHDA and SQIVND (reference sequence). V lost 1 base and J lost 3, with 9 bases in between. The CDR3 sequence is 15 residues long. CDR3 amino acids: CASSIATLYTGELFF. In DNA form, the CDR3 reads TGTGCCAGTAGTATAGCGACCCTTTACACCGGGGAGCTGTTTTTT.

This clonotype was detected many times. The chain joins TRBV10-3 to TRBJ2-1; TRBD1 matches at 7 bases. The CDR3 spans 14 residues. J was trimmed by 9 bases and V by 3 bases; bases with no gene match: 8. CDR1 is ENHRY and CDR2 is SYGVKD in the germline V gene. In DNA, the CDR3 is TGTGCCATCAGTGACCCCGGTAGGGGGCGTGAGCAGTTCTTC. It translates to CAISDPGRGREQFF.

V gene TRBV19 combines with J gene TRBJ2-1; D not certain. Germline V lookup: CDR1 LNHDA, CDR2 SQIVND (reference sequence). The ends were cut back, 7 bases at V and 5 bases at J, with 12 bases in the middle. This CDR3 contains 13 residues. The CDR3 spells CASNDLSDNEQFF. The CDR3 nucleotides read TGTGCCAGTAACGACCTGAGCGACAATGAGCAGTTCTTC. The variable domain in full, completed from reference TRBV19 and TRBJ2-1, reads DGGITQSPKYLFRKEGQNVTLSCEQNLNHDAMYWYRQDPGQGLRLIYYSQIVNDFQKGDIAEGYSVSREKKESFPLTVTSAQKNPTAFYLCASNDLSDNEQFFGPGTRLTVL.

The sample holds many counts of this clonotype. The chain employs TRBV12-3 or TRBV12-4 and TRBJ1-1; D may be TRBD1 (5 bases). The length of the CDR3 is 14 residues. V was pared by 7 bases and J by 5 bases, with 17 bases between. This CDR3 is CASTLRQLGTEAFF. The CDR3 DNA is TGTGCCAGCACGCTTCGACAGCTAGGGACTGAAGCTTTCTTT.

In its sample, this clonotype ranks as medium-sized. Here the CDR3 DNA reads TGCGCCAGCAGCTTGGGGCCCGGCGATACGCAGTATTTT. Translating gives CASSLGPGDTQYF. This chain links TRBV5-1 with TRBJ2-3; D gene ambiguous. V was pared by 0 bases and J by 6 bases, with 8 bases between. Germline V gives CDR1 SGHRS, CDR2 YFSETQ. This CDR3 comprises 13 residues.

In its sample, this clonotype was seen many times. This sequence joins TRBV30 and TRBJ1-1; no reliable D call. CDR1 GTSNPN and CDR2 SVGIG come from the germline V gene (reference sequence). V lost 1 base, J lost 4 bases, and 4 bases lay in between. This CDR3 comprises 11 residues. The CDR3 DNA sequence: TGTGCCTGGAGTGACGGCACTGAAGCTTTCTTT. Translating gives CAWSDGTEAFF.

This clonotype was found a few times. This chain uses TRBV20-1 with TRBJ2-7; a weak D match, TRBD2 (6 bases). Trimming removed 3 bases at V and 7 bases at J, with 22 bases between. This CDR3 is 15 amino acids long. CDR1 DFQATT and CDR2 SNEGSKA come from the germline V gene (reference sequence). The CDR3 coding sequence is TGCAGTGCTAGCCTTGAGGGACTTGGCCCCAGGGAGCAGTACTTC. Encoded protein: CSASLEGLGPREQYF.

This clonotype was recorded many times. This chain uses TRBV11-2 with TRBJ2-1; D is possibly TRBD2 (7 bases). Germline values: CDR1 SGHAT, CDR2 FQNNGV. Trimming removed 6 bases from V and 3 bases from J, with 15 bases in between. CDR3 length: 15 amino acids. This chain's CDR3 is CASRAWGGLYNEQFF. The CDR3 region has the DNA TGTGCCAGCAGGGCCTGGGGGGGGCTCTACAATGAGCAGTTCTTC.

In its sample, this clonotype was seen many times. The chain links TRBV7-9 to TRBJ2-3; tentative D call: TRBD2 (6 bases). Germline V lookup: CDR1 SEHNR, CDR2 FQNEAQ (reference sequence). V was pared by 5 bases and J by 0 bases, with 12 bases between. This CDR3 spans 15 amino acids. The CDR3 DNA reads as TGTGCCAGCAGCCCGCCGGGACTGAGCACAGATACGCAGTATTTT. This codes for CASSPPGLSTDTQYF.

The table lists this clonotype with many counts. The chain uses TRBV7-2 and TRBJ2-3; weak D call: TRBD2 (6 bases). Trimming took off 1 base at V and 3 bases at J, with 20 bases between the two ends. CDR3 size: 18 residues. CDR1 SGHTA and CDR2 FQGNSA come from the germline V gene. CDR3 amino acids: CASSLVGLLRRRTDTQYF. CDR3 in DNA: TGTGCCAGCAGCTTAGTTGGACTACTCAGGCGGAGGACAGATACGCAGTATTTT.

This clonotype was detected many times. J is TRBJ2-1 and V is TRBV20-1; the D gene is possibly TRBD1 (6 bases). V lost 0 bases and J lost 8, with 20 bases in between. The CDR3 runs to 16 residues. Germline CDR1 and CDR2: DFQATT and SNEGSKA (reference sequence). This chain's CDR3 is CSARDLGNRVSDEQFF. The CDR3, as DNA: TGCAGTGCTAGAGATCTTGGTAACAGGGTCTCCGATGAGCAGTTCTTC.

Sample share makes this clonotype medium-sized (0.01 to 0.1%). J is TRBJ2-5 and V is TRBV20-1, with a tentative D call TRBD1 (6 bases). V was trimmed by 3 bases and J by 1 base, leaving 15 bases between them. The CDR3 is 15 amino acids. Germline values: CDR1 DFQATT, CDR2 SNEGSKA (reference sequence). CDR3 bases: TGCAGTGCTAGCTCGGACAGTGCAACCCAAGAGACCCAGTACTTC. Translated, it gives CSASSDSATQETQYF.

In its sample, this clonotype was seen many times. This chain uses TRBV7-2 with TRBJ2-5; D is perhaps TRBD1 (6 bases). The germline gives CDR1 SGHTA, CDR2 FQGNSA. This CDR3 has 13 amino acids. Trimming took off 5 bases at V and 4 bases at J, with 11 bases between the two ends. This CDR3 reads CASSAQTGETQYF. The CDR3 DNA reads TGTGCCAGCAGCGCCCAGACAGGAGAGACCCAGTACTTC.

The table lists this clonotype with a few counts. The J gene is TRBJ1-2, the V gene TRBV3-1; 8 nucleotides agree with TRBD1. The CDR3 has 13 amino acids. Germline assignment: CDR1 LGHDT and CDR2 YNNKEL (reference sequence). The ends lost 3 bases at V and 6 bases at J; junction bases unmatched: 3. The CDR3 bases are TGTGCCAGCAGCCACCAGGGGGCGGATGGCTACACCTTC. Protein sequence: CASSHQGADGYTF.

There are many counts of this clonotype. V gene TRBV24-1 combines with J gene TRBJ2-5; perhaps TRBD1 as D (5 bases). This CDR3 has 13 amino acids. The germline gives CDR1 KGHDR, CDR2 SFDVKD. Trimming removed 4 bases at V and 3 bases at J, with 8 bases between. In DNA form, the CDR3 reads TGTGCCACCAGTGACCTGACAGAAGAGACCCAGTACTTC. It codes for CATSDLTEETQYF.

This clonotype was detected ten times or more. The V call is TRBV4-2, the J call TRBJ2-7; D possibly corresponds to TRBD2 (5 bases). Looked up from germline, CDR1 is LGHNA and CDR2 is YNFKEQ. V was shortened by 3 bases and J by 1 base, with 13 bases between the two germline ends. The CDR3 sequence is 15 residues long. In nucleotides, the CDR3 is TGTGCCAGCAGCCAGGCCCGGGGAGCGTCCTACGAGCAGTACTTC. Translation: CASSQARGASYEQYF.

The chain joins TRBV6-2 or TRBV6-3 to TRBJ2-7; D gene uncertain. CDR1 and CDR2 (germline): MNHEY, SVGEGT. CDR3 length: 13 residues. Between the trimmed V and J ends, which lost 6 bases and 6 bases, there was a span of 15 bases. CDR3 residues: CASRDLERTEQYF. CDR3 bases: TGTGCCAGCAGGGACCTGGAGCGTACCGAGCAGTACTTC.

On this clonotype itself: Possible read error: a much larger clone is one base away. This chain uses TRBV3-1 with TRBJ1-1, with a weak D call TRBD1 (5 bases). The CDR3 has 15 amino acids. From germline, CDR1 is LGHDT and CDR2 YNNKEL (reference sequence). This CDR3 reads CVSSQGQGRNTEAFF. In DNA, the CDR3 is TGTGTCAGCAGCCAAGGTCAGGGAAGGAACACTGAAGCTTTCTTT.

This clonotype showed up many times. The chain combines TRBV7-2 with TRBJ2-7; TRBD2 agrees at 7 bases. V shed 2 bases and J 6 bases; nucleotides not matched to a gene: 10. CDR3 length equals 15 residues. CDR1 and CDR2 (germline): SGHTA, FQGNSA. The CDR3: CASSLSPTSAPEQYF. The CDR3 DNA reads as TGTGCCAGCAGCTTAAGTCCTACTAGCGCTCCCGAGCAGTACTTC.

This clonotype appeared many times. The rearrangement uses TRBV7-9 and TRBJ2-4; no clear D. The CDR3 is 12 residues long. The V end lost 5 bases, the J end lost 2 bases, and 4 bases lay between the germline ends. Germline values: CDR1 SEHNR, CDR2 FQNEAQ (reference sequence). CDR3 in DNA: TGTGCCAGCAGCGGGACCAAAAACATTCAGTACTTC. Amino acids: CASSGTKNIQYF.

Ten or more counts support this clonotype. This chain uses TRBV27 with TRBJ1-1, with unresolved D. In germline, CDR1 is MNHEY, CDR2 SMNVEV (reference sequence). CDR3 length: 11 residues. V shed 3 bases and J shed 7 bases, with 6 bases lying between them. CDR3 nucleotides: TGTGCCAGCAGTTTTGGATATGAAGCTTTCTTT. This sequence encodes CASSFGYEAFF.

At least ten counts were recorded for this clonotype. V usage is TRBV29-1 and J usage is TRBJ1-1; D not certain. Germline V gene data show CDR1 as SQVTM and CDR2 as ANQGSEA. The CDR3 length is 11 residues. Trimming left V 0 bases short and J 6 bases short, with 5 bases between. The CDR3 DNA follows: TGCAGCGTTGAAGATCGGGCTGAAGCTTTCTTT. Its protein is CSVEDRAEAFF.

This clonotype was recorded at least ten times. The chain uses TRBV7-2 and TRBJ1-5, with D possibly TRBD1 on 6 matching bases. The CDR3 extends over 15 amino acids. Germline-derived CDR1 and CDR2 are SGHTA and FQGNSA. Trimming took 2 bases from V and 0 from J, leaving 8 bases between them. The CDR3 is CASSLSDSSNQPQHF. The CDR3 nucleotides are TGTGCCAGCAGCTTATCGGACAGTAGCAATCAGCCCCAGCATTTT.

This clonotype was recorded many times. The chain has TRBV2 and TRBJ2-7; 10 bases line up with TRBD2. Germline CDR1 is SNHLY and CDR2 is FYNNEI. The CDR3 is 14 amino acids. Trimming took 7 bases from V and 0 from J; bases not matched to a gene: 3. This chain's CDR3 is CASNSGGPSYEQYF. CDR3 DNA sequence: TGTGCCAGCAATAGCGGGGGGCCCTCCTACGAGCAGTACTTC. The full variable domain, with the rest looked up from reference TRBV2 and TRBJ2-7, is EPEVTQTPSHQVTQMGQEVILRCVPISNHLYFYWYRQILGQKVEFLVSFYNNEISEKSEIFDDQFSVERPDGSNFTLKIRSTKLEDSAMYFCASNSGGPSYEQYFGPGTRLTVT.

This clonotype was seen ten or more times. The chain carries TRBV6-1 and TRBJ2-1; TRBD2 agrees at 7 bases. The J segment lost 1 base and the V segment lost 10 bases, leaving 7 bases of the junction unmatched. There are 14 residues in the CDR3. Germline-derived CDR1 and CDR2 are MNHNS and SASEGT. CDR3 region: CAISPGLSYNEQFF. The CDR3 nucleotides read TGTGCCATAAGTCCGGGACTATCCTACAATGAGCAGTTCTTC.

This clonotype has at least ten counts. This sequence joins TRBV6-5 and TRBJ1-6; D is unresolved. The germline V gene has CDR1 MNHEY and CDR2 SVGAGI. The CDR3 is 15 residues long. Trimming stripped 2 bases from V and 3 bases from J, with 8 bases between. The CDR3 protein is CASSYREVYNSPLHF. CDR3 sequence (DNA): TGTGCCAGCAGTTACCGGGAAGTCTATAATTCACCCCTCCACTTT.